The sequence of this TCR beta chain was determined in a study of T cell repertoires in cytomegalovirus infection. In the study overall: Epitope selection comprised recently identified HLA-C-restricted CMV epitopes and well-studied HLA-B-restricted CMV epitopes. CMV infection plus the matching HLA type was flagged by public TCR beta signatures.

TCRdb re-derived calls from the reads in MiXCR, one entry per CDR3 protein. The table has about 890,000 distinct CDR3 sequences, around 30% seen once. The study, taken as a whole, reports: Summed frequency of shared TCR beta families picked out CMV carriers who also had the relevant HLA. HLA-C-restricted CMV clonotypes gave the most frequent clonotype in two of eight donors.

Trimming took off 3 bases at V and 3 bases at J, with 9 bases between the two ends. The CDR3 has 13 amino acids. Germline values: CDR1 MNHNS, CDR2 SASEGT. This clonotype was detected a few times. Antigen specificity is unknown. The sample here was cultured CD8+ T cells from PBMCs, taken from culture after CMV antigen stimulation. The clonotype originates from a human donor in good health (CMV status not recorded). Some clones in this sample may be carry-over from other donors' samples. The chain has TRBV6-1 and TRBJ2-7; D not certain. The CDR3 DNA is TGTGCCAGCAGTGATTGGCAGAACTACGAGCAGTACGTC. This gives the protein CASSDWQNYEQYV.